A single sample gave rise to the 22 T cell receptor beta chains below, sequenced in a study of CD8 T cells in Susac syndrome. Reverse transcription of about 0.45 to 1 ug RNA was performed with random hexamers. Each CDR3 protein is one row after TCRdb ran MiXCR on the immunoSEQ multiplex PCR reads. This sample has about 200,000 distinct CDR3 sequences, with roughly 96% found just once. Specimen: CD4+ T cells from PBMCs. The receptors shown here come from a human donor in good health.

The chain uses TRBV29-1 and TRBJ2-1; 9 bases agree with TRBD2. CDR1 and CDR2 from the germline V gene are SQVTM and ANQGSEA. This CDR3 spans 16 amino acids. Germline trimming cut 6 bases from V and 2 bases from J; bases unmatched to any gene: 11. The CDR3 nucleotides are TGCAGCGTGACCAATAGCGGGGGAGACGCCTACAATGAGCAGTTCTTC. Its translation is CSVTNSGGDAYNEQFF.

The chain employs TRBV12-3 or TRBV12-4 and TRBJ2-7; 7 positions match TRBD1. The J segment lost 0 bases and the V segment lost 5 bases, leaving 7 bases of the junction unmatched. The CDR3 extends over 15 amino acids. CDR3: CASSHRGQDSYEQYV. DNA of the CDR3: TGTGCCAGCAGTCACCGTGGACAGGACTCCTACGAGCAGTACGTC.

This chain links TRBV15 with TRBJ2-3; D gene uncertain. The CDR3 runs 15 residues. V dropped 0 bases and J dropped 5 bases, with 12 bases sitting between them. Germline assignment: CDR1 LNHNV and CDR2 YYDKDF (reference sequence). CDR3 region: CATSRDRGFRDTQYF. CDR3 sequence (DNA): TGTGCCACCAGCAGAGATCGAGGATTCAGAGATACGCAGTATTTT.

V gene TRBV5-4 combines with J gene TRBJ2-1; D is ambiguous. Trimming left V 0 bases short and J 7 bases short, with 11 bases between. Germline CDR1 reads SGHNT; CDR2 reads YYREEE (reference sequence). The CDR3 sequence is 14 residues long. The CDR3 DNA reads TGTGCCAGCAGCTTGGATAATTACAAGAATGAGCAGTTCTTC. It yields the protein CASSLDNYKNEQFF.

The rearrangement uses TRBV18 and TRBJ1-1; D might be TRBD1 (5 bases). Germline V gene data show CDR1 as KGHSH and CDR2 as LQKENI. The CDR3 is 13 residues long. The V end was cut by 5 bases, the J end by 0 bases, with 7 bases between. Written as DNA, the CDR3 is TGTGCCAGCTCAGAGACAGTGAACACTGAAGCTTTCTTT. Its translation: CASSETVNTEAFF.

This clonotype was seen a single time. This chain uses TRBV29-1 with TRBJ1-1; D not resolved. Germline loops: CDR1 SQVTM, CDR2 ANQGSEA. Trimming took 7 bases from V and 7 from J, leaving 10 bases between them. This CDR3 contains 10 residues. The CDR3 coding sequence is TGCAGCGGATCGGATGGTGAAGCTTTCTTT. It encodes CSGSDGEAFF.

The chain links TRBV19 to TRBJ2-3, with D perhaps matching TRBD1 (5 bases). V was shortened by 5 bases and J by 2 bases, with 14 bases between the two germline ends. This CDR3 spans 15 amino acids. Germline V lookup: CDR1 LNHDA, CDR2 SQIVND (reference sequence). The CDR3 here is CASSAQGGSTDTQYF. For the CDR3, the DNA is TGTGCCAGTAGTGCCCAGGGCGGATCCACAGATACGCAGTATTTT.

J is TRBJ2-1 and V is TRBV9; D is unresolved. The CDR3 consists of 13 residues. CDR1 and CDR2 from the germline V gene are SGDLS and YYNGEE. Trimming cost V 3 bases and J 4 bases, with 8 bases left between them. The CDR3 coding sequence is TGTGCCAGCAGCGGCGCCAGTTACAATGAGCAGTTCTTC. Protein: CASSGASYNEQFF.

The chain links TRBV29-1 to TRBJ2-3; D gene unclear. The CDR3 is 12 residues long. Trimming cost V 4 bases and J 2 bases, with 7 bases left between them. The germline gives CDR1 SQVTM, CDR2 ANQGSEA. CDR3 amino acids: CSVALPTDTQYF. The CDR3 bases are TGCAGCGTTGCTCTGCCCACAGATACGCAGTATTTT.

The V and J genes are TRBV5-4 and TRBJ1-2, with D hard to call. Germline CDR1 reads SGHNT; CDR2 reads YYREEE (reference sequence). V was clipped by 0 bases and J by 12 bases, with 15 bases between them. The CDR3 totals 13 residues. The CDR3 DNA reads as TGTGCCAGCAGCTTGGAGACAACCATTAGTAACACCTTC. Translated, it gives CASSLETTISNTF. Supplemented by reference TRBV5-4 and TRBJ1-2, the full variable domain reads ETGVTQSPTHLIKTRGQQVTLRCSSQSGHNTVSWYQQALGQGPQFIFQYYREEENGRGNFPPRFSGLQFPNYSSELNVNALELDDSALYLCASSLETTISNTFGSGTRLTVV.

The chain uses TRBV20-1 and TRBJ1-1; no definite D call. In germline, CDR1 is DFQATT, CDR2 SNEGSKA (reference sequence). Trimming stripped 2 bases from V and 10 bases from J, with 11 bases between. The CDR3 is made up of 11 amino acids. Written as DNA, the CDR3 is TGCAGTGCTAGACAGTCACTGAGAGCTTTCTTT. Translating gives CSARQSLRAFF.

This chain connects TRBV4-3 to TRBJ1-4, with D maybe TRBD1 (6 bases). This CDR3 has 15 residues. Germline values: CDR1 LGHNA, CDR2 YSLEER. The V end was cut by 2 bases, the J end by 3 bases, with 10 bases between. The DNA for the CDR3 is TGCGCCAGCAGCCAAACAGGGTCAGCTAATGAAAAACTGTTTTTT. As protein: CASSQTGSANEKLFF.

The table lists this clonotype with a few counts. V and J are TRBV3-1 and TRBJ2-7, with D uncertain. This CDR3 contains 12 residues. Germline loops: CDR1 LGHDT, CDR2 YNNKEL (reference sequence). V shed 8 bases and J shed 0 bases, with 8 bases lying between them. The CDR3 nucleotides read TGTGCCAGCTCGGGTGACTCCTACGAGCAGTACGTC. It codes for CASSGDSYEQYV.

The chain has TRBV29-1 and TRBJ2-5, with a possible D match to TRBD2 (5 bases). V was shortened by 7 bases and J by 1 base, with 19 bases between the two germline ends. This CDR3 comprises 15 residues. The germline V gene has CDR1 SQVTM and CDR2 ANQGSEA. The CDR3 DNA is TGCAGCGCGTTGGGGTCGGGGAACTTCCAAGAGACCCAGTACTTC. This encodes CSALGSGNFQETQYF.

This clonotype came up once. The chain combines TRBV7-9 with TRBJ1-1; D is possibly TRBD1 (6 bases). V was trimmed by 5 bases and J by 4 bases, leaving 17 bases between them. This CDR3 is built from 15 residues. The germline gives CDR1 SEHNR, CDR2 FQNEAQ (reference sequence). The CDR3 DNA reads TGTGCCAGCAGCACGCGGGGGGGCTGGAGCACTGAAGCTTTCTTT. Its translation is CASSTRGGWSTEAFF.

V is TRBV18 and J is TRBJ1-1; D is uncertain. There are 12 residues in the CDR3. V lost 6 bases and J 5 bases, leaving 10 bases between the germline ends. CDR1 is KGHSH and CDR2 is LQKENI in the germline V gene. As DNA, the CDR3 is TGTGCCAGCTCTCAACTCCGAACTGAAGCTTTCTTT. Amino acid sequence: CASSQLRTEAFF.

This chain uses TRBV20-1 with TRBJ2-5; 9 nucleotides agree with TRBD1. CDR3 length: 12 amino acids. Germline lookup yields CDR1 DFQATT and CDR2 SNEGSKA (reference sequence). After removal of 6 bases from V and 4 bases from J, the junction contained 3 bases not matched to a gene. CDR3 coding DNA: TGCAGTGCCCCGGACAGGGGAGAGACCCAGTACTTC. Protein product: CSAPDRGETQYF.

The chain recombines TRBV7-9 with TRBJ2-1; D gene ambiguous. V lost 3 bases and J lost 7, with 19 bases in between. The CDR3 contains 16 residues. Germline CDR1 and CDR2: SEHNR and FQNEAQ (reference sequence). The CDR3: CASSLGPVSQTNEQFF. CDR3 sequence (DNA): TGTGCCAGCAGCTTGGGCCCGGTTTCCCAGACAAATGAGCAGTTCTTC.

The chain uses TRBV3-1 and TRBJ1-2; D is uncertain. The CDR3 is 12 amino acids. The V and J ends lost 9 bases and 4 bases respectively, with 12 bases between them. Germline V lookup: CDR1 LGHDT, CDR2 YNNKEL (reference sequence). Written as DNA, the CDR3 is TGTGCCAGTCTTGACGGGATCTATGGCTACACCTTC. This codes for CASLDGIYGYTF.

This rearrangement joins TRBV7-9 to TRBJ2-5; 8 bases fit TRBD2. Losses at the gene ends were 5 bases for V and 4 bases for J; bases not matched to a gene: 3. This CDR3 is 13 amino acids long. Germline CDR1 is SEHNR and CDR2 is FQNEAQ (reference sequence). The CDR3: CASSGGGLETQYF. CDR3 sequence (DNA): TGTGCCAGCAGCGGCGGGGGGTTAGAGACCCAGTACTTC.

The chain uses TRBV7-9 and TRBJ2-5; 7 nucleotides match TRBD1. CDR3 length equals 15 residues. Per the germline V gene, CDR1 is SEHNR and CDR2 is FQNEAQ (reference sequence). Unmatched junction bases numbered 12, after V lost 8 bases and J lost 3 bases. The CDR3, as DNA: TGTGCCAGCGGGAAAGAGGGGGCGAGGGAAGAGACCCAGTACTTC. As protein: CASGKEGAREETQYF. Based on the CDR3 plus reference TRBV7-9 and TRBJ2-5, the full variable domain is DTGVSQNPRHKITKRGQNVTFRCDPISEHNRLYWYRQTLGQGPEFLTYFQNEAQLEKSRLLSDRFSAERPKGSFSTLEIQRTEQGDSAMYLCASGKEGAREETQYFGPGTRLLVL.

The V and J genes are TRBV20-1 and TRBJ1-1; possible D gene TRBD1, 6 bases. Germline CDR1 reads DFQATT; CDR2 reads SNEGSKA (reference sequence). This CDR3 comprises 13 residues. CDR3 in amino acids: CRGTGQMNTEAFF. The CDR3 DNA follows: TGCAGGGGCACAGGACAGATGAACACTGAAGCTTTCTTT.